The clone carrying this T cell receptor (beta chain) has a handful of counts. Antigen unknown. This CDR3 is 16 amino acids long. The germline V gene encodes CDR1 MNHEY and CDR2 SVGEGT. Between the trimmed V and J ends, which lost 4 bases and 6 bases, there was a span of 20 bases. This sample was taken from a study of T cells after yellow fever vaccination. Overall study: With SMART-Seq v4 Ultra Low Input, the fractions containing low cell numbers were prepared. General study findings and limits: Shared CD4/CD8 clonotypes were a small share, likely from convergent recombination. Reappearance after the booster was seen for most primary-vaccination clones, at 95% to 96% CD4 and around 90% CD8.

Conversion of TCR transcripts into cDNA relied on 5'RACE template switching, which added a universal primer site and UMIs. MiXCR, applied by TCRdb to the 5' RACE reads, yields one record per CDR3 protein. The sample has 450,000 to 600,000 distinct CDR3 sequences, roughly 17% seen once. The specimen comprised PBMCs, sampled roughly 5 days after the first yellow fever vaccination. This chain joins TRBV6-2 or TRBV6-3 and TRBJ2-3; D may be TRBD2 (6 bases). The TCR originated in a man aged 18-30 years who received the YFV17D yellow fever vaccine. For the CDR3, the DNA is TGTGCCAGCAGTTCGGATAGGCAGAGGCTAGCGGATACGCAGTATTTT. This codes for CASSSDRQRLADTQYF.